These 10 T cell receptor beta chains were sequenced from one sample in a study of T cells in Graves' hyperthyroidism and ophthalmopathy. It was RNA transcripts that yielded the amplified TCR beta CDR3 regions. The study used the HTBI primer set for a first-round RT-PCR of the TCR CDR3. TCRdb processed the multiplex PCR reads anew with MiXCR; each CDR3 protein has one entry. This table has around 400,000 distinct CDR3 sequences, approximately 14% appearing once. Source material: blood. These receptors originate from a young woman with Graves' hyperthyroidism that later progressed to Graves' ophthalmopathy.

Comment on this clonotype: A much more abundant neighbour one base away suggests this may be a read error. The chain is built from TRBV11-3 and TRBJ2-1; D call uncertain. Germline loops: CDR1 SGHNT, CDR2 YENEEA. The length of the CDR3 is 17 residues. Trimming shortened V by 5 bases and J by 4 bases, and 21 bases separated the two germline ends. The chain's CDR3 is CASSRQRDRRTYNEQFF. CDR3 bases: TGTGCCAGCAGCCGCCAGAGAGATAGACGTACTTACAATGAGCAGTTCTTC.

The chain carries TRBV18 and TRBJ1-4, with TRBD1 matching 9 bases. Trimming took 2 bases from V and 3 from J; bases not matched to a gene: 4. The germline V gene has CDR1 KGHSH and CDR2 LQKENI. The CDR3 length is 16 residues. The CDR3 spells CASSPGTGSANEKLFF. The CDR3 nucleotides read TGTGCCAGCTCACCAGGGACAGGGTCCGCTAATGAAAAACTGTTTTTT.

The chain carries TRBV5-6 and TRBJ2-7; 13 bases agree with TRBD2. CDR3 length equals 15 residues. Germline loops: CDR1 SGHDT, CDR2 YYEEEE. V shed 4 bases, J shed 6 bases, and the junction held 7 bases outside the gene matches. The CDR3 region has the DNA TGTGCCAGCAGCCGAGGACTAGCGGGAGTAAGCGAGCAGTACTTC. Encoded protein: CASSRGLAGVSEQYF.

The chain recombines TRBV28 with TRBJ2-7, with TRBD2 identical over 7 bases. In germline, CDR1 is MDHEN, CDR2 SYDVKM. V lost 0 bases to trimming and J lost 2 bases; unmatched junction nucleotides: 1. This CDR3 region has 14 residues. CDR3 amino acids: CASSLWGRAYEQYF. CDR3 in DNA: TGTGCCAGCAGTTTATGGGGGAGGGCCTACGAGCAGTACTTC.

This clonotype was recorded many times. The CDR3 nucleotides read TGTGCCAGCGTAGGACAGGGGCGAGCGGGAGATCTTTCCGAGCAGTACTTC. Residues: CASVGQGRAGDLSEQYF. V is TRBV27 and J is TRBJ2-7; a possible D gene is TRBD1 (9 bases). Germline V gene sequence: CDR1 MNHEY, CDR2 SMNVEV (reference sequence). CDR3 length: 17 amino acids. Trimming took 8 bases from V and 6 from J, leaving 29 bases between them.

Comments on this clonotype: This may come from a read error, since a much larger clone is one base off. The chain joins TRBV3-1 to TRBJ2-1; D is perhaps TRBD1 (5 bases). The V gene's germline CDR1 is LGHDT and CDR2 YNNKEL (reference sequence). CDR3 length: 13 residues. As DNA, the CDR3 is TGTGCCATCAGCCATCAGGGTCGGAGTGAGCAGTTCTTC. As protein: CAISHQGRSEQFF.

The chain employs TRBV20-1 and TRBJ2-3; 10 nucleotides line up with TRBD2. In germline, CDR1 is DFQATT, CDR2 SNEGSKA (reference sequence). V lost 6 bases to trimming and J lost 11 bases; unmatched junction nucleotides: 17. The CDR3 runs 15 residues. The CDR3 sequence: CSATVPGLAFGMQYF. The CDR3 DNA sequence: TGCAGTGCAACTGTACCGGGACTAGCGTTCGGTATGCAGTATTTT.

This clonotype was recorded once. A much more abundant neighbour one base away suggests this may be a read error. The V and J genes are TRBV29-1 and TRBJ1-1, with D perhaps matching TRBD1 (5 bases). This CDR3 has 11 residues. Germline loops: CDR1 SQVTM, CDR2 ANQGSEA. The germline V and J ends were trimmed by 8 bases and 6 bases, with 13 bases remaining between them. The CDR3 region is CSSDRTPEAFF. The CDR3, as DNA: TGCAGCTCTGACAGAACCCCTGAAGCTTTCTTT.

This clonotype was seen only a few times. The chain uses TRBV30 and TRBJ2-5; weak D call: TRBD1 (6 bases). The germline V gene has CDR1 GTSNPN and CDR2 SVGIG (reference sequence). This CDR3 is 16 amino acids long. Trimming took off 1 base at V and 10 bases at J, with 25 bases between the two ends. The DNA of the CDR3 is TGTGCCTGGAGTGAGGAAGTGAAGTTGGGCGACAGGTTCCAGTACTTC. Encoded protein: CAWSEEVKLGDRFQYF.

This clonotype was counted once. One junction end disagrees with the germline gene, perhaps due to a read error. V and J are TRBV7-6 and TRBJ2-1; TRBD2 matches 11 bases. CDR1 and CDR2 from the germline V gene are SGHVS and FNYEAQ. The CDR3 contains 19 residues. The CDR3, as DNA: TGCGCCAGCAGCCAAGAGGCGCTCGGACTAGCGGGCGCAGACAATGAGCAGTTCTTC. Translating gives CASSQEALGLAGADNEQFF.